One sample yielded the 27 T cell receptor beta chains listed below, sequenced in a study of beta chain features in type 1 diabetes. Study-level findings and limits: Moderate but significant shortening of TCRB CDR3s was recorded in all four CD4+ subsets from Type 1 diabetes patients.

The sequenced template was cDNA made from the entire isolated RNA. The protocol was immunoSEQ multiplex PCR, while the TCRdb copy is restricted to in-frame clones and leaves out a portion. The sample lists over 300,000 clones, 7% to 10% occurring once. For these receptors, no antigen is known. Specimen: central memory CD4+ T cells from blood. These receptors came from a man between 25 and 39 years old with type 1 diabetes.

This clone appeared a few times. Other DNA sequences of this sample code for an identical CDR3. The J gene is TRBJ1-1, the V gene TRBV5-1, with D possibly being TRBD1 (5 bases). This CDR3 is 14 amino acids long. Germline lookup yields CDR1 SGHRS and CDR2 YFSETQ. Trimming removed 5 bases from V and 0 bases from J, with 11 bases in between. The CDR3, as DNA: TGCGCCAGCAGTCTCGGGGCCCTGAACACTGAAGCTTTCTTT. This gives the protein CASSLGALNTEAFF.

The chain couples TRBV7-2 to TRBJ2-1; D is unresolved. Trimming removed 1 base at V and 12 bases at J, with 10 bases between. Germline V gene data show CDR1 as SGHTA and CDR2 as FQGNSA. The CDR3 is 12 residues long. The CDR3: CASSLELPGQFF. For the CDR3, the DNA is TGTGCCAGCAGCTTAGAATTGCCAGGGCAGTTCTTC.

About this clone itself: The junction differs from germline at one of its ends, possibly a read error. This chain connects TRBV10-3 to TRBJ2-7; 10 bases fit TRBD1. CDR3 length: 14 residues. CDR1 is ENHRY and CDR2 is SYGVKD in the germline V gene. This CDR3 is CASSQGQGIYEQYF. The CDR3 bases are TGCGCCAGCAGCCAGGGACAGGGGATCTACGAGCAGTACTTC.

The chain carries TRBV5-6 and TRBJ2-5; D is uncertain. There are 11 residues in the CDR3. The V gene lost 1 base and the J gene lost 5 bases, with 3 bases spanning the gap. The germline V gene encodes CDR1 SGHDT and CDR2 YYEEEE. CDR3 sequence reads: CASSLKETQYF. DNA for the CDR3: TGTGCCAGCAGCTTGAAGGAGACCCAGTACTTC. Looking up the rest from reference TRBV5-6 and TRBJ2-5 gives the full variable domain: DAGVTQSPTHLIKTRGQQVTLRCSPKSGHDTVSWYQQALGQGPQFIFQYYEEEERQRGNFPDRFSGHQFPNYSSELNVNALLLGDSALYLCASSLKETQYFGPGTRLLVL.

The CDR3 is CAWRSVQGSGETQYF. The CDR3 DNA reads TGTGCCTGGAGATCGGTACAGGGAAGCGGAGAGACCCAGTACTTC. The chain employs TRBV30 and TRBJ2-5, with a weak D call TRBD1 (6 bases). Between the trimmed V and J ends, which lost 3 bases and 4 bases, there was a span of 18 bases. The CDR3 extends over 15 amino acids. CDR1 is GTSNPN, CDR2 SVGIG, per germline (reference sequence). Variable domain in full (rest from reference TRBV30 and TRBJ2-5): SQTIHQWPATLVQPVGSPLSLECTVEGTSNPNLYWYRQAAGRGLQLLFYSVGIGQISSEVPQNLSASRPQDRQFILSSKKLLLSDSGFYLCAWRSVQGSGETQYFGPGTRLLVL.

This clone showed up just a few times. As DNA, the CDR3 is TGTGCCTGGAATTGGCGGCTAAACACTGAAGCTTTCTTT. It codes for CAWNWRLNTEAFF. The chain links TRBV30 to TRBJ1-1, with D unresolved. The CDR3 is 13 amino acids. Germline CDR1 and CDR2: GTSNPN and SVGIG (reference sequence). Trimming stripped 4 bases from V and 2 bases from J, with 11 bases between.

The rearrangement joins TRBV29-1 to TRBJ2-2, with 7 bases matching TRBD1. The CDR3 runs 17 residues. Germline V gene data show CDR1 as SQVTM and CDR2 as ANQGSEA. With V trimmed by 5 bases and J by 3 bases, 15 bases remained unmatched. CDR3 in amino acids: CSVWVGGASIDTGELFF. DNA for the CDR3: TGCAGCGTTTGGGTAGGGGGCGCTTCGATTGACACCGGGGAGCTGTTTTTT.

In its sample, this clone was seen a few times. V is TRBV5-1 and J is TRBJ2-3; the match to TRBD2 covers 12 bases. Germline trimming cut 0 bases from V and 6 bases from J; bases unmatched to any gene: 8. The CDR3 runs to 17 residues. Germline values: CDR1 SGHRS, CDR2 YFSETQ. CDR3 nucleotide sequence: TGCGCCAGCAGCTTGGCGCCTAGCGGGGGGGCGTCGGATACGCAGTATTTT. This sequence encodes CASSLAPSGGASDTQYF.

This clone was picked up a small number of times. The chain carries TRBV29-1 and TRBJ1-2; 8 bases agree with TRBD1. The trim removed 7 bases at V and 0 bases at J, leaving 13 bases unmatched. Germline CDR1 reads SQVTM; CDR2 reads ANQGSEA. There are 16 residues in the CDR3. The CDR3 DNA reads as TGCAGCGCTCGGAGGGCAGGGGGCGCAGCTAACTATGGCTACACCTTC. It is translated as CSARRAGGAANYGYTF. Complete variable domain (other parts from reference TRBV29-1 and TRBJ1-2): SAVISQKPSRDICQRGTSLTIQCQVDSQVTMMFWYRQQPGQSLTLIATANQGSEATYESGFVIDKFPISRPNLTFSTLTVSNMSPEDSSIYLCSARRAGGAANYGYTFGSGTRLTVV.

The chain links TRBV12-5 to TRBJ2-3; possibly TRBD1 for D (6 bases). CDR3 size: 15 residues. Germline CDR1 is LGHNT and CDR2 is FRNRAP. Trimming left V 5 bases short and J 3 bases short, with 15 bases between. The CDR3 is CASGPTGKTTDTQYF. In nucleotides, the CDR3 is TGTGCTAGTGGTCCTACAGGGAAAACTACAGATACGCAGTATTTT.

V is TRBV4-3 and J is TRBJ2-7; no definite D call. Looked up from germline, CDR1 is LGHNA and CDR2 is YSLEER. V was pared by 0 bases and J by 5 bases, with 14 bases between. CDR3 size: 15 residues. DNA for the CDR3: TGCGCCAGCAGCCAAGATTGGGCAGTAGCAGACGAGCAGTACTTC. It encodes CASSQDWAVADEQYF.

The V call is TRBV5-4, the J call TRBJ2-2; D call uncertain. CDR1 and CDR2 from the germline V gene are SGHNT and YYREEE (reference sequence). Trimming removed 0 bases at V and 0 bases at J, with 9 bases between. This CDR3 is built from 16 residues. In nucleotides, the CDR3 is TGTGCCAGCAGCTTGGGGAGCCAAACGAACACCGGGGAGCTGTTTTTT. Protein product: CASSLGSQTNTGELFF.

This clone was observed a handful of times. The rearrangement uses TRBV7-2 and TRBJ2-5; 11 bases match TRBD1. The V gene's germline CDR1 is SGHTA and CDR2 FQGNSA. Trimming removed 5 bases from V and 5 bases from J; junction bases left unmatched: 7. The CDR3 is made up of 15 amino acids. The CDR3 loop reads CASSGRTGGAETQYF. The CDR3 coding sequence is TGTGCCAGCAGCGGCCGGACAGGGGGCGCGGAGACCCAGTACTTC.

The chain uses TRBV2 and TRBJ1-2, with 7 bases aligning to TRBD1. The CDR3 runs to 13 residues. The V segment lost 4 bases and the J segment 6 bases; nucleotides outside the gene matches: 5. Germline V CDR1 and CDR2: SNHLY, FYNNEI. CDR3 residues: CASSGQGIHGYTF. For the CDR3, the DNA is TGTGCCAGCAGTGGACAGGGAATACATGGCTACACCTTC.

The chain is built from TRBV18 and TRBJ2-7; D unresolved. The CDR3 contains 12 residues. The V gene's germline CDR1 is KGHSH and CDR2 LQKENI. Between the trimmed V and J ends, which lost 3 bases and 3 bases, there was a span of 6 bases. The CDR3 coding sequence is TGTGCCAGCTCACCGTCGCGCTACGAGCAGTACTTC. It codes for CASSPSRYEQYF.

The chain employs TRBV12-5 and TRBJ2-7; D perhaps matches TRBD1 (5 bases). Trimming pared 0 bases from V and 0 bases from J, leaving 15 bases between. From germline, CDR1 is LGHNT and CDR2 FRNRAP. The CDR3 spans 17 residues. CDR3 protein: CASGLVVPRVSSYEQYF. The CDR3 nucleotides are TGTGCTAGTGGTTTGGTGGTCCCCAGGGTAAGCTCCTACGAGCAGTACTTC.

V is TRBV2 and J is TRBJ1-5, with 8 positions matching TRBD1. The CDR3 is 15 amino acids. The V gene's germline CDR1 is SNHLY and CDR2 FYNNEI. The V and J ends lost 3 bases and 2 bases, in that order; junction bases with no gene match: 3. The CDR3 protein is CASSETDRGNQPQHF. CDR3 DNA sequence: TGTGCCAGCAGTGAGACGGACAGGGGCAATCAGCCCCAGCATTTT.

This clone was seen a few times. This chain links TRBV9 with TRBJ1-5, with a tentative D call TRBD1 (5 bases). Germline V lookup: CDR1 SGDLS, CDR2 YYNGEE. Trimming took off 2 bases at V and 6 bases at J, with 12 bases between the two ends. The CDR3 is 14 residues long. CDR3 sequence reads: CASSVKAGGQPQHF. DNA of the CDR3: TGTGCCAGCAGCGTTAAAGCGGGGGGTCAGCCCCAGCATTTT.

This chain connects TRBV5-6 to TRBJ1-5; the match to TRBD1 covers 10 bases. Germline V gene sequence: CDR1 SGHDT, CDR2 YYEEEE. CDR3 length: 16 amino acids. Trimming cost V 4 bases and J 3 bases; bases outside gene matches: 7. CDR3 region: CASSAGTGAFNQPQHF. The CDR3 DNA is TGTGCCAGCAGCGCGGGGACAGGGGCGTTCAATCAGCCCCAGCATTTT.

This clone was seen a handful of times. The chain has TRBV10-1 and TRBJ2-1, with D hard to call. V shed 0 bases and J shed 9 bases, with 6 bases lying between them. The germline V gene encodes CDR1 WNHNN and CDR2 SYGVQD (reference sequence). The CDR3 runs to 12 residues. CDR3: CASSESGFEQFF. CDR3 bases: TGCGCCAGCAGTGAGTCGGGGTTTGAGCAGTTCTTC.

This chain links TRBV5-6 with TRBJ2-1; a weak D match, TRBD1 (5 bases). With 1 base removed from V and 8 bases from J, the gap between germline ends came to 7 bases. The CDR3 runs to 12 residues. Germline V CDR1 and CDR2: SGHDT, YYEEEE. In nucleotides, the CDR3 is TGTGCCAGCAGCTTGTGGGGCTATGAGCAGTTCTTC. Its translation is CASSLWGYEQFF.

This clone was detected only a few times. J is TRBJ1-2 and V is TRBV30; TRBD1 agrees at 7 bases. V shed 4 bases, J shed 0 bases, and the junction held 8 bases outside the gene matches. The CDR3 runs to 15 residues. Germline V CDR1 and CDR2: GTSNPN, SVGIG (reference sequence). CDR3 amino acids: CAWNTQGRANYGYTF. CDR3 in DNA: TGTGCCTGGAACACACAGGGGAGAGCTAACTATGGCTACACCTTC. Variable domain in full (rest from reference TRBV30 and TRBJ1-2): SQTIHQWPATLVQPVGSPLSLECTVEGTSNPNLYWYRQAAGRGLQLLFYSVGIGQISSEVPQNLSASRPQDRQFILSSKKLLLSDSGFYLCAWNTQGRANYGYTFGSGTRLTVV.

Concerning this clone: The sample holds other DNA sequences that translate to the same CDR3. The chain couples TRBV28 to TRBJ2-5; perhaps TRBD1 as D (5 bases). Trimming left V 6 bases short and J 5 bases short, with 10 bases between. This CDR3 has 12 amino acids. CDR1 is MDHEN and CDR2 is SYDVKM in the germline V gene. In DNA form, the CDR3 reads TGTGCCAGCAGCCAGGGTCGCGAGACCCAGTACTTC. Its protein product is CASSQGRETQYF. Full variable domain (outside the CDR3, taken from reference TRBV28 and TRBJ2-5): DVKVTQSSRYLVKRTGEKVFLECVQDMDHENMFWYRQDPGLGLRLIYFSYDVKMKEKGDIPEGYSVSREKKERFSLILESASTNQTSMYLCASSQGRETQYFGPGTRLLVL.

This clone turned up a few times. The J gene is TRBJ2-1, the V gene TRBV6-1; D may be TRBD2 (5 bases). Germline assignment: CDR1 MNHNS and CDR2 SASEGT. This CDR3 has 16 amino acids. V gave up 1 base and J gave up 4 bases, with 14 bases separating them. The CDR3 loop is CASSEGAGLSYNEQFF. CDR3 sequence (DNA): TGTGCCAGCAGTGAAGGGGCAGGACTTTCATACAATGAGCAGTTCTTC.

Comment on this clone: The same CDR3 is also encoded by other DNA sequences in this sample. V gene TRBV7-2 combines with J gene TRBJ2-2; D is unresolved. CDR1 is SGHTA and CDR2 is FQGNSA in the germline V gene. Trimming cost V 7 bases and J 0 bases, with 6 bases left between them. The CDR3 loop spans 13 amino acids. In DNA, the CDR3 is TGTGCCAGCACGGGTGCGAACACCGGGGAGCTGTTTTTT. This sequence encodes CASTGANTGELFF.

The chain couples TRBV30 to TRBJ1-2, with a possible D match to TRBD1 (6 bases). V lost 0 bases to trimming and J lost 3 bases, with 14 bases between them. Germline V gives CDR1 GTSNPN, CDR2 SVGIG (reference sequence). CDR3 size: 15 residues. CDR3 nucleotide sequence: TGTGCCTGGAGTGTAAAGACGGAGGGGGACTATGGCTACACCTTC. This codes for CAWSVKTEGDYGYTF.

This clone has more than one count but fewer than ten. The V and J genes are TRBV19 and TRBJ2-5; 8 bases align to TRBD1. Looked up from germline, CDR1 is LNHDA and CDR2 is SQIVND (reference sequence). This CDR3 region has 15 residues. Germline trimming cut 5 bases from V and 5 bases from J; bases unmatched to any gene: 10. CDR3: CASSDDQGALETQYF. CDR3 sequence (DNA): TGTGCCAGTAGTGATGATCAGGGGGCGCTTGAGACCCAGTACTTC.